The present T cell receptor (beta chain) was sequenced within a study of cytomegalovirus exposure and HLA in healthy donors. Study-wide results and caveats: Common viral pathogens seemed to be connected with several of the most significant clusters, according to a later analysis.

The V and J ends lost 4 bases and 3 bases, in that order; junction bases with no gene match: 14. The CDR3 consists of 18 residues. Looked up from germline, CDR1 is MNHNS and CDR2 is SASEGT. About this clone: The antigen remains undetermined.

Both 60 Vbeta primers and 13 Jbeta primers went into the PCR. The method was immunoSEQ multiplex PCR; TCRdb's version includes in-frame clones alone and lacks a portion of them. Here the sample spans about 200,000 clones, over 75% being singletons. The sequence was obtained from a girl aged 2 to 9 in good health and CMV-seronegative. Sequencing was carried out using PBMCs. The rearrangement uses TRBV6-1 and TRBJ2-7, with 11 bases aligning to TRBD2. The CDR3 reads CASSANPRTSGFYYEQYF. CDR3 DNA sequence: TGTGCCAGCAGTGCAAACCCACGGACTAGCGGGTTCTACTACGAGCAGTACTTC.